Listed here is a single T cell receptor beta chain. The antigen it binds to is not known. No much larger clonotype is one base removed from it; base qualities were not supplied. The data derive from a study of T cell responses to AZD1222 COVID-19 vaccine listed by TCRdb under 2021. About the full investigation: AZD1222 recipients with second doses at about 4 weeks or about 12 weeks were pooled, because spike-specific TCR depth and breadth did not differ between schedules. A total of just over 230 trial participants underwent TCR sequencing, of whom about 210 had received two doses of AZD1222 and around 25 had received two doses of the MenACWY control vaccine. Enrollment into the trials was organized by age into subgroups of 18-55, 56-69 and 70-plus years, and those subgroups contained approximately 160, 26 and 62 TCR-sequenced participants, respectively.

Trimming takes 5 bases off V and 2 bases off J; junction bases not matched to a gene: 4. From cysteine to phenylalanine, the CDR3 is 16 amino acids long. Here the CDR3 DNA is all that survives: 48 bases in frame from base 1. From a lookup of the germline V gene, CDR1 and CDR2 are SGHVS and FQNEAQ. The CDR3 regions of human TCRbeta chains were analyzed by immunosequencing. In the paper's pipeline: Repertoire TCRs were matched against a reference library of SARS-CoV-2-specific TCRs generated with the MIRA antigen-specificity platform. Breadth meant the fraction of unique TCRs that were SARS-CoV-2-associated, whereas depth meant the fraction of total T cells that were SARS-CoV-2-associated. Using the MIRA data, each spike-specific TCR was assigned both to the spike region to which the TCR was reactive and to a CD4 or CD8 class. Log10-transformed breadth and depth values were compared by one-way ANOVA with Sidak's multiple comparisons tests. Not all clones reach the TCRdb copy of this immuneACCESS table, which keeps in-frame sequences only. Checked studies attribute under half of the gap to unresolved V genes and leave the rest unexplained. V and J calls and clone size follow that table, whereas D and trimming were derived from the DNA. Present in this sample are 150,000 to 200,000 clones, around 94% of which were seen just once. In total, the top ten clones hold approximately 0.6% of the sample.

The meaning of the sample's time point label: baseline before first vaccination. Vaccinee samples came from UK trials COV001 and COV002, including a single-blind randomized controlled phase 2/3 trial of AZD1222 (ChAdOx1 nCoV-19) in healthy adults. For TCRbeta chain sequencing, PBMC samples from trial participants were taken at day 0 and at day 28 after the second dose. General findings and caveats noted by the study authors: After two AZD1222 doses, spike-specific TCR breadth and depth were significantly higher than at day 0 and than in MenACWY recipients. Epitopes outside the regions mutated in the B.1.351 and B.1.1.7 variants were reportedly recognized by nearly half of the unique spike-specific TCRs. CD4 TCRs associated with the vaccine covered the entire spike protein, and the dominant responses were in regions 160-218 and 743-854. Because no samples from the day 14 peak response were available, repertoires could be characterized only after the peak T cell response. Participants were mostly white British and included more females than males, and it was suggested by the authors that clonal diversity may have been underestimated. Conclusions about previously exposed vaccinees were limited because only six or seven AZD1222 recipients were SARS-CoV-2 seropositive at baseline. In the small 56-69-year group, the increase in depth fell short of significance, most likely because of low power.

The TCR sequence derives from an adult in good health. The V and J genes are TRBV7-8 and TRBJ2-2, with 11 bases in between that match TRBD1. The starting material was peripheral blood, obtained on day 0 of AZD1222 vaccination. CDR3 protein: CASSLGTGGNTGELFF. The DNA is as follows: TGTGCCAGCAGCCTCGGGACAGGGGGAAACACCGGGGAGCTGTTTTTT.